This T cell receptor beta chain was profiled in a study of blood T cell repertoires in COVID-19. About the research overall: Some COVID-19 samples were acute and others convalescent; all came from the United States, Italy and Spain. T cells, B-cell-depleted T cells, or PBMCs supplied cDNA or gDNA.

This CDR3 contains 17 residues. CDR1 and CDR2 from the germline V gene are SGDLS and YYNGEE. V lost 1 base and J lost 2, with 16 bases in between. How the authors handled the data: Reference gene primer amplification in the assay estimated nucleated cell counts. Libraries were prepared by immunoSEQ multiplex PCR; TCRdb keeps only in-frame clonotypes and omits some of them. V, J and clone size derive from that table, while D and trimming were established from the DNA sequence. The profile covers 85,000 to 95,000 clones, with approximately 88% appearing a single time and over 0.45% taken by the ten largest.

Sequencing input: peripheral blood. This rearrangement joins TRBV9 to TRBJ1-3, with a possible D match to TRBD1 (6 bases). This receptor was taken from a man in his sixties with acute or convalescent COVID-19. CDR3 amino acids: CASSVMGTQGAGNTIYF. DNA for the CDR3: TGTGCCAGCAGCGTAATGGGCACACAGGGAGCTGGAAACACCATATATTTT.